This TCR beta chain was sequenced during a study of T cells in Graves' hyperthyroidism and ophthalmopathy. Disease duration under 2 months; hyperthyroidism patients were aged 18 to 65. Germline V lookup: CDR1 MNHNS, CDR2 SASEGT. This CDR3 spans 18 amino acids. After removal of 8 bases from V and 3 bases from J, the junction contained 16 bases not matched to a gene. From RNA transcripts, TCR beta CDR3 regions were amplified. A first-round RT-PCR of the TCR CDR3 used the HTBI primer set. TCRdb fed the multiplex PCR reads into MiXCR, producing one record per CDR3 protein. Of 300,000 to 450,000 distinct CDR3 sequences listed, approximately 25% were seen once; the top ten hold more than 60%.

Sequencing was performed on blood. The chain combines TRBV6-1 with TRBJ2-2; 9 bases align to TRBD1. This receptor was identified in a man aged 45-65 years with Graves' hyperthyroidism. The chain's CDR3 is CASAPGQGKRRDTGELFF. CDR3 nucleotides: TGTGCCAGCGCGCCGGGACAGGGAAAACGGAGGGACACCGGGGAGCTGTTTTTT.